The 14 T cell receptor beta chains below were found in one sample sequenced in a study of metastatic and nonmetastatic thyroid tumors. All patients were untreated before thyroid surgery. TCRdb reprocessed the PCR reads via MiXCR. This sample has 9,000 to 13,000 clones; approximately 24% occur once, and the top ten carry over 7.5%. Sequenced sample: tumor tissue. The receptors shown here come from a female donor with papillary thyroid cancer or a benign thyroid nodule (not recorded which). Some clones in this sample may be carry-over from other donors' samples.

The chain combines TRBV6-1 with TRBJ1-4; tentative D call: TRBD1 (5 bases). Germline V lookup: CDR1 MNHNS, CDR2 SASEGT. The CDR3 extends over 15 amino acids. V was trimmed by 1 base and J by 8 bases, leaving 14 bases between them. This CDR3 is CASSEVSGGGEKLFF. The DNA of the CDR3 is TGTGCCAGCAGTGAAGTCTCCGGGGGAGGGGAAAAACTGTTTTTT.

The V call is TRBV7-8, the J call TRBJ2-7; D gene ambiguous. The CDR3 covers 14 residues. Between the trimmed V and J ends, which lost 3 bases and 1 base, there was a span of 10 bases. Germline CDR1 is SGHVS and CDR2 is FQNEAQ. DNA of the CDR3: TGTGCCAGCAGCTTCCGCGCGGATTCCTACGAGCAGTACTTC. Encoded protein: CASSFRADSYEQYF.

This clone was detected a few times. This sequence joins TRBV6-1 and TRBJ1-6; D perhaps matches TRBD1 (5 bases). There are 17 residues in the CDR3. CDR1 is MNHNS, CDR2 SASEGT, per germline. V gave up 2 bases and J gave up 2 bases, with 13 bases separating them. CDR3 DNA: TGTGCCAGCAGTGAAAAGCGGGGACTGGCCTATAATTCACCCCTCCACTTT. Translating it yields CASSEKRGLAYNSPLHF.

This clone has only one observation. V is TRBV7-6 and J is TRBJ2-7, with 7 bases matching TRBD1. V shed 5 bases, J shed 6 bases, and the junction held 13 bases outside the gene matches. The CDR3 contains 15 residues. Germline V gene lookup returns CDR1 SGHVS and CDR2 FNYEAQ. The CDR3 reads CASSPRDRPHLEQYF. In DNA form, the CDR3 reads TGTGCCAGCAGCCCCCGGGACAGACCCCATCTCGAGCAGTACTTC.

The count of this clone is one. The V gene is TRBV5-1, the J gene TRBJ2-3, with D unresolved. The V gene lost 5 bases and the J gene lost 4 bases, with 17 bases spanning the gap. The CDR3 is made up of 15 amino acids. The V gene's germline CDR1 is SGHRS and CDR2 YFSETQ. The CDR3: CASSLAPREADTQYF. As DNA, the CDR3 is TGCGCCAGCAGTCTTGCTCCTCGCGAGGCAGATACGCAGTATTTT.

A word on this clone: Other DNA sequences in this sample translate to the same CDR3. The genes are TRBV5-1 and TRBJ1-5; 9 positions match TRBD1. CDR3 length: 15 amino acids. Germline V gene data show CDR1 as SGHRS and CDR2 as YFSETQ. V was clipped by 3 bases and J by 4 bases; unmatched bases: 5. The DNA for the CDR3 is TGCGCCAGCAGCTCGGGACAGGGAGGGAATCAGCCCCAGCATTTT. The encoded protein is CASSSGQGGNQPQHF. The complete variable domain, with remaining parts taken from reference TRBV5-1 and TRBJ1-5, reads KAGVTQTPRYLIKTRGQQVTLSCSPISGHRSVSWYQQTPGQGLQFLFEYFSETQRNKGNFPGRFSGRQFSNSRSEMNVSTLELGDSALYLCASSSGQGGNQPQHFGDGTRLSIL.

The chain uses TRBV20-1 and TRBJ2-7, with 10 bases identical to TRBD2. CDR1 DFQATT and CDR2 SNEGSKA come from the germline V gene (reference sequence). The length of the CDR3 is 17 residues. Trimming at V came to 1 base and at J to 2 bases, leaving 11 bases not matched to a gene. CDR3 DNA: TGCAGTGCTAGAGGGTCCCCGGGACTAGCGTCTGCCTACGAGCAGTACTTC. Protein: CSARGSPGLASAYEQYF.

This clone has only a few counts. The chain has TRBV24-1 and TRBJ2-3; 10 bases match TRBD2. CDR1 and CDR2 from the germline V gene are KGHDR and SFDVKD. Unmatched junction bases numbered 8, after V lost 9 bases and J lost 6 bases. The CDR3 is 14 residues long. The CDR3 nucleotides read TGTGCCACCCGCGGAGCGGGAGGGGCGGATACGCAGTATTTT. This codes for CATRGAGGADTQYF.

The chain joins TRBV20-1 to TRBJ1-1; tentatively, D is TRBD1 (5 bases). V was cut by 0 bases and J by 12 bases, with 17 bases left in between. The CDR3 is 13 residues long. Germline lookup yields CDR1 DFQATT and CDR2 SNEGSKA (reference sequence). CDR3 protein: CSAREEITEGTFF. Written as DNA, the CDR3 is TGCAGTGCTAGAGAGGAAATAACGGAGGGGACTTTCTTT.

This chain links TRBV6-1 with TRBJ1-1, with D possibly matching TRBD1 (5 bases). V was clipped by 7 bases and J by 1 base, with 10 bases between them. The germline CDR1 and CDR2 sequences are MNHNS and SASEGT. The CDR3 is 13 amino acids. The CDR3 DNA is TGTGCCAGCAATGGACACCAGAACACTGAAGCTTTCTTT. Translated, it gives CASNGHQNTEAFF.

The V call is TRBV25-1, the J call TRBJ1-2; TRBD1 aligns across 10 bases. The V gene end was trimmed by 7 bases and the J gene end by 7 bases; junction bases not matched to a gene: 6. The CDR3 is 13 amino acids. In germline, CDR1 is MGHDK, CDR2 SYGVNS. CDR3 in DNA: TGTGCCAGCACGCGACAGGGGGCGGGTGGCTACACCTTC. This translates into CASTRQGAGGYTF.

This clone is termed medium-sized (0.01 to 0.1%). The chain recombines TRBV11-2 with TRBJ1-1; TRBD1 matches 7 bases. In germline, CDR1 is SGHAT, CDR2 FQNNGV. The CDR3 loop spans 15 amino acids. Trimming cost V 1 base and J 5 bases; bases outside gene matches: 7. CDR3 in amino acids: CASSLVRGQWTEAFF. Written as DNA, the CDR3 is TGTGCCAGCAGCTTAGTTAGGGGGCAATGGACTGAAGCTTTCTTT.

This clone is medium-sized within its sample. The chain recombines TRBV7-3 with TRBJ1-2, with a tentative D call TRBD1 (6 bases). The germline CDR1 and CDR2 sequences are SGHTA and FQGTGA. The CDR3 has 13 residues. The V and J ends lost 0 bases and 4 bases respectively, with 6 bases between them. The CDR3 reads CASSLTGGYGYTF. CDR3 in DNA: TGTGCCAGCAGCTTAACAGGGGGCTATGGCTACACCTTC.

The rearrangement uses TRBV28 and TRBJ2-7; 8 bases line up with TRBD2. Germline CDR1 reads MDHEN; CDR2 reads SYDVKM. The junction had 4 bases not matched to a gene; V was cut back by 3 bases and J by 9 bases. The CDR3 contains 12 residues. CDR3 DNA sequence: TGTGCCAGCAGTTTGCCCGGGAGGGCGCAGTACTTC. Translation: CASSLPGRAQYF.